This T cell receptor beta chain is drawn from a study of cytomegalovirus exposure and HLA in healthy donors. Study-wide results and limits: One variant, a missense change in DCLRE1C, was linked in a later analysis to TCR beta V- and J-gene trimming.

With regard to this clone: The antigen is not known.

This PCR relied on a set of 60 Vbeta primers and 13 Jbeta primers. Method: immunoSEQ multiplex PCR; TCRdb's copy keeps in-frame clones and lacks some. Among 120,000 to 150,000 clones listed, about 85% were seen once. Trimming removed 4 bases from V and 4 bases from J, with 16 bases in between. Germline CDR1 and CDR2: GTSNPN and SVGIG (reference sequence). This CDR3 has 14 amino acids. This receptor was taken from a boy between 2 and 10 years old in good health and CMV-seronegative. This chain joins TRBV30 and TRBJ1-1, with TRBD1 as a possible D gene (5 bases). Input material: PBMCs. In DNA, the CDR3 is TGTGCCTGGACGCGCGGGACCGCCGCCACTGAAGCTTTCTTT. Its translation: CAWTRGTAATEAFF.